The sequence of this TCR beta chain was determined in a study of blood T cells in healthy people across ages. Whole-study findings and limits: Naive and antigen-experienced cells were not separated, limiting conclusive comparison.

In its sample, this clonotype was seen once. The antigen remains unidentified. Staff drew about 10 milliliters of peripheral blood from each donor. A minimum of 6 micrograms of total RNA was extracted per sample. With a J-beta primer mix and a sample-barcoded 5' primer, a second PCR ran about 7 to 12 cycles. Each CDR3 protein gets one entry after TCRdb re-called the 5' RACE reads with MiXCR. The sample consists of about 970,000 distinct CDR3 sequences, roughly 51% of them appearing once. The CDR3 is 18 amino acids. Germline lookup yields CDR1 SGHTA and CDR2 FQGNSA. Deletions cut 5 bases from V and 4 bases from J, with 25 bases between.

The specimen was blood. The chain is built from TRBV7-2 and TRBJ2-3; perhaps D is TRBD1 or TRBD2 (5 bases each). The receptor's source is an older woman in good health. The CDR3 sequence is CASSPAGTPAYGPDTQYF. The CDR3 nucleotides read TGTGCCAGCAGCCCTGCCGGGACGCCCGCTTACGGGCCAGATACGCAGTATTTT.